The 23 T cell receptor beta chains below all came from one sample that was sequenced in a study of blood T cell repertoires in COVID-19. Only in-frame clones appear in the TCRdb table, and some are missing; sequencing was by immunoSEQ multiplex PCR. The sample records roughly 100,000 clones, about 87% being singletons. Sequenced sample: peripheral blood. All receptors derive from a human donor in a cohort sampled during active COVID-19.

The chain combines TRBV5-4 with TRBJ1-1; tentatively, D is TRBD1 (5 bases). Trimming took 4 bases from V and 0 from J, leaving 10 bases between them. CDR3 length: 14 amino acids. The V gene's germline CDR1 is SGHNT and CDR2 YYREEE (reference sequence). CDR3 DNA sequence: TGTGCCAGCAGCGGAGGGGCGATGAACACTGAAGCTTTCTTT. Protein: CASSGGAMNTEAFF.

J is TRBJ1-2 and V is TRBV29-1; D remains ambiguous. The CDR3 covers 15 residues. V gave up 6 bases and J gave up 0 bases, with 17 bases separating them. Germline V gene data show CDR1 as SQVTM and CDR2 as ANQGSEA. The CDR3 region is CSVRRGAETNYGYTF. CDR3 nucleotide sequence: TGCAGCGTCCGCCGGGGTGCAGAGACTAACTATGGCTACACCTTC.

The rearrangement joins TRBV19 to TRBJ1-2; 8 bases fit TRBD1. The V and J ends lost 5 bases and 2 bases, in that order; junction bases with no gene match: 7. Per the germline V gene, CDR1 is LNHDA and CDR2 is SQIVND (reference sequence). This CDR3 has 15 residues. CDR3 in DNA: TGTGCCAGTAGTGGAAACAGGGGGACGAACTATGGCTACACCTTC. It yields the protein CASSGNRGTNYGYTF.

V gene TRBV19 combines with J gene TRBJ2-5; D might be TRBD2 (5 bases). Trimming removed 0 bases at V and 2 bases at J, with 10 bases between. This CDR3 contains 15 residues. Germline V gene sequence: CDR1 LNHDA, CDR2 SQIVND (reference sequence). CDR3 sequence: CASSIDPADQETQYF. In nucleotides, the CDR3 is TGTGCCAGTAGTATAGATCCAGCGGATCAAGAGACCCAGTACTTC. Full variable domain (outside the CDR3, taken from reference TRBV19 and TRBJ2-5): DGGITQSPKYLFRKEGQNVTLSCEQNLNHDAMYWYRQDPGQGLRLIYYSQIVNDFQKGDIAEGYSVSREKKESFPLTVTSAQKNPTAFYLCASSIDPADQETQYFGPGTRLLVL.

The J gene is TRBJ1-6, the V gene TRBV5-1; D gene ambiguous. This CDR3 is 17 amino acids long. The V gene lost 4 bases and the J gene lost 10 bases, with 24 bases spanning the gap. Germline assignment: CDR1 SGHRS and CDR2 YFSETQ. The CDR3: CASSPLDTSWGGSPLHF. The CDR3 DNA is TGCGCCAGCAGCCCACTAGATACGTCGTGGGGTGGGTCACCCCTCCACTTT.

CDR3 bases: TGTGCCAGCAGCACGGGACTAGCGCCTCCTCGTGCTAGCACAGATACGCAGTATTTT. This translates into CASSTGLAPPRASTDTQYF. This chain connects TRBV7-2 to TRBJ2-3; the match to TRBD2 covers 10 bases. V shed 5 bases, J shed 0 bases, and the junction held 14 bases outside the gene matches. Looked up from germline, CDR1 is SGHTA and CDR2 is FQGNSA. The CDR3 totals 19 residues.

The CDR3 protein is CATRGNTDTQYF. The CDR3 DNA is TGTGCCACTCGGGGGAACACAGATACGCAGTATTTT. The chain is built from TRBV6-5 and TRBJ2-3; D may be TRBD2 (6 bases). Trimming took 10 bases from V and 2 from J, leaving 10 bases between them. The CDR3 loop spans 12 amino acids. The germline V gene has CDR1 MNHEY and CDR2 SVGAGI.

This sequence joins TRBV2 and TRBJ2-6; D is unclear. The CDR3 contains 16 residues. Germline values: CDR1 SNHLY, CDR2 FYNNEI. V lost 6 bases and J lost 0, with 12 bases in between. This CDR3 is CASRRRGFSGANVLTF. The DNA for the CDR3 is TGTGCCAGCAGGCGTCGCGGATTCTCTGGGGCCAACGTCCTGACTTTC.

In nucleotides, the CDR3 is TGTGCCAGCAGCTCAGCCGGGACTACCGGGGAGACCCAGTACTTC. Residues: CASSSAGTTGETQYF. The chain has TRBV7-2 and TRBJ2-5; TRBD2 aligns across 7 bases. Unmatched junction bases numbered 10, after V lost 4 bases and J lost 5 bases. Germline lookup yields CDR1 SGHTA and CDR2 FQGNSA. CDR3 size: 15 residues.

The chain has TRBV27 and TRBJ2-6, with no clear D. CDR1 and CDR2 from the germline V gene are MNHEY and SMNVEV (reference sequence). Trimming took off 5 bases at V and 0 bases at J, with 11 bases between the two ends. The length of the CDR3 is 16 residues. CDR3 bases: TGTGCCAGCAGTCAAACACCTTACTCTGGGGCCAACGTCCTGACTTTC. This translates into CASSQTPYSGANVLTF.

The CDR3 DNA follows: TGTGCCAGCAGCCAAGACCCGTTCGGGATAGGGTTACCCTACGAGCAGTACTTC. Translation: CASSQDPFGIGLPYEQYF. V and J are TRBV4-2 and TRBJ2-7, with D possibly being TRBD2 (5 bases). CDR1 and CDR2 from the germline V gene are LGHNA and YNFKEQ. V dropped 0 bases and J dropped 2 bases, with 20 bases sitting between them. This CDR3 has 18 amino acids.

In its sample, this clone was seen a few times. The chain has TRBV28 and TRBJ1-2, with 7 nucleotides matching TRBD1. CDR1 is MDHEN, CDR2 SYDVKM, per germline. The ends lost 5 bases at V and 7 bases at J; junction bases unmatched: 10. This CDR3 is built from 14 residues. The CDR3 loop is CASSAPEGAFGYTF. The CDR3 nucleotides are TGTGCCAGCAGTGCCCCCGAGGGGGCGTTTGGCTACACCTTC.

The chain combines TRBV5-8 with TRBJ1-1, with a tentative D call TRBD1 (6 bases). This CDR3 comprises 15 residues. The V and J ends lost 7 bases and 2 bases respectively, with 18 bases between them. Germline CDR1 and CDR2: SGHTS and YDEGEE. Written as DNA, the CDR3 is TGTGCCAGCCACCCGCGGGGGGGCTATAACACTGAAGCTTTCTTT. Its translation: CASHPRGGYNTEAFF.

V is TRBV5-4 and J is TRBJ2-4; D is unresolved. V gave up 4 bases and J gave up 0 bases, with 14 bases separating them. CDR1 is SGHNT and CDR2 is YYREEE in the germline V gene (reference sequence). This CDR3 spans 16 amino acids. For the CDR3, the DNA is TGTGCCAGCAGCGGTGAACTCATCGGAGCCAAAAACATTCAGTACTTC. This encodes CASSGELIGAKNIQYF.

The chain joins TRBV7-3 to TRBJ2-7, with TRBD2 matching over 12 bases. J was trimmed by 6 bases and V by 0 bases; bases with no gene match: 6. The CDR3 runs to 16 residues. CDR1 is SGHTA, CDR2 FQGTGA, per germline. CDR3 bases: TGTGCCAGCAGCTTAACGCCTAGCGGGAGGGCGAGCGAGCAGTACTTC. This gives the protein CASSLTPSGRASEQYF.

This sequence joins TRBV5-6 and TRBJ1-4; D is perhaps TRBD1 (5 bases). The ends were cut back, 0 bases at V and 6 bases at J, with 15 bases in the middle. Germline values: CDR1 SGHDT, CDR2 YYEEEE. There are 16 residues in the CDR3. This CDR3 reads CASSLAMTVWDEKLFF. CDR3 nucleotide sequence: TGTGCCAGCAGCTTGGCTATGACAGTCTGGGATGAAAAACTGTTTTTT.

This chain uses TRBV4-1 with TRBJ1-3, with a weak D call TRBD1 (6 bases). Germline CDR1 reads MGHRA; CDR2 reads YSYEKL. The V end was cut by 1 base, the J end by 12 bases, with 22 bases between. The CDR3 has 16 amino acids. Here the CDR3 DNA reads TGCGCCAGCAGCCAAGCCCATTTACAGGGACGAGGTGTCATATATTTT. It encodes CASSQAHLQGRGVIYF.

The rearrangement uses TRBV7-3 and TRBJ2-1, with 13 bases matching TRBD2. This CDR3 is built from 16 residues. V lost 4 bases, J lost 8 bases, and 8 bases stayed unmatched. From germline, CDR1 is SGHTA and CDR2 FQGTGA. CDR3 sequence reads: CASSSGLAGFLDEQFF. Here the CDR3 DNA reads TGTGCCAGCAGCTCGGGACTAGCGGGATTTTTGGATGAGCAGTTCTTC.

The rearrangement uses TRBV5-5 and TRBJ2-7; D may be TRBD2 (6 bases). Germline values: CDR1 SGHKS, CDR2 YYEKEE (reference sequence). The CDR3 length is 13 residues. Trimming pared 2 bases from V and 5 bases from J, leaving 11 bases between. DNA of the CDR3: TGTGCCAGCAGCTTCGGGGGATCGGACGAGCAGTACTTC. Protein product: CASSFGGSDEQYF.

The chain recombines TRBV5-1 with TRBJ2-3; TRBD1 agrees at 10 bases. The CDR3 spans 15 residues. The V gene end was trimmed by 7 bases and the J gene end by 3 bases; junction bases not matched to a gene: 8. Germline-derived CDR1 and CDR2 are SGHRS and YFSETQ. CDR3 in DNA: TGCGCCAGCCACACTCCGGGACAGGGGACAGATACGCAGTATTTT. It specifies CASHTPGQGTDTQYF.

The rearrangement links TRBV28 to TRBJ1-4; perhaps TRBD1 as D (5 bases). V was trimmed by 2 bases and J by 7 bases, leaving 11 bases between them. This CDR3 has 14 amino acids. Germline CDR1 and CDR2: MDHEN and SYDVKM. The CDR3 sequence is CASSLGGEGEKLFF. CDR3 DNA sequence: TGTGCCAGCAGTTTAGGGGGGGAGGGTGAAAAACTGTTTTTT.

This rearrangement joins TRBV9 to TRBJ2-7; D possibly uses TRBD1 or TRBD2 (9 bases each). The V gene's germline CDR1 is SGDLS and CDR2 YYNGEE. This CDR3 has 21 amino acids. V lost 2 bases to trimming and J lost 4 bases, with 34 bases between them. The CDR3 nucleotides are TGTGCCAGCAGCGTCTCAACAGGGGGCGGGTACTCTATAGCGGGAGAGTACGAGCAGTACTTC. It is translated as CASSVSTGGGYSIAGEYEQYF.

In DNA form, the CDR3 reads TGTGCCAGCAGCCCACCTAGCACAGGGTCCAGGATTTATGGCTACACCTTC. This sequence encodes CASSPPSTGSRIYGYTF. V gene TRBV5-4 combines with J gene TRBJ1-2; possible D gene TRBD1, 6 bases. This CDR3 has 17 amino acids. The ends were cut back, 4 bases at V and 5 bases at J, with 24 bases in the middle. Per the germline V gene, CDR1 is SGHNT and CDR2 is YYREEE (reference sequence).